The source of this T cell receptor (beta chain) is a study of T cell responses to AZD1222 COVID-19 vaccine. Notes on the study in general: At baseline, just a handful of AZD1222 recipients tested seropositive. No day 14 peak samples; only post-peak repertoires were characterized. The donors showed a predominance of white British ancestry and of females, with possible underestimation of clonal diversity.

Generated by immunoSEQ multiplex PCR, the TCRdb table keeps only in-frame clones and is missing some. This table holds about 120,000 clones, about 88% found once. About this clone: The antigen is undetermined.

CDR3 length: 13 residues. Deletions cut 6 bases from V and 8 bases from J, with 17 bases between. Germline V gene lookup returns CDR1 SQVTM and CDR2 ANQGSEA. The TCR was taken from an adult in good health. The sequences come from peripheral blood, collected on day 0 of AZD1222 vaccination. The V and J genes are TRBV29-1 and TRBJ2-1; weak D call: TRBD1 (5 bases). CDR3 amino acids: CSVGSTVGYEQFF. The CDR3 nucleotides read TGCAGCGTCGGTTCGACAGTGGGCTATGAGCAGTTCTTC.